This T cell receptor beta chain emerged from a study of blood T cell repertoires in COVID-19. Study in general: From the United States, Italy and Spain came samples of acute and convalescent COVID-19. PBMCs, B-cell-depleted T cells, or T cells provided the cDNA or gDNA that made up the material.

In the authors' methods: Nucleated cell number was recorded as an estimate derived from reference gene primer amplification. Repertoires were generated with immunoSEQ multiplex PCR, while TCRdb's copy carries only in-frame clones and drops some. V, J and clone size were drawn from that table, and D and trimming were deduced from the DNA. The sample records some 90,000 clones, 55% to 80% being singletons. Trimming cost V 2 bases and J 2 bases, with 16 bases left between them. Germline lookup yields CDR1 LNHDA and CDR2 SQIVND (reference sequence). The CDR3 is 17 residues long. Material for sequencing was peripheral blood. This sequence joins TRBV19 and TRBJ1-5; D may be TRBD1 (5 bases). The sequence derives from a woman aged 60-75 years in a cohort sampled during active or convalescent COVID-19. The chain's CDR3 is CASSISETDGGNQPQHF. The CDR3 region has the DNA TGTGCCAGTAGTATAAGCGAGACAGATGGGGGCAATCAGCCCCAGCATTTT.